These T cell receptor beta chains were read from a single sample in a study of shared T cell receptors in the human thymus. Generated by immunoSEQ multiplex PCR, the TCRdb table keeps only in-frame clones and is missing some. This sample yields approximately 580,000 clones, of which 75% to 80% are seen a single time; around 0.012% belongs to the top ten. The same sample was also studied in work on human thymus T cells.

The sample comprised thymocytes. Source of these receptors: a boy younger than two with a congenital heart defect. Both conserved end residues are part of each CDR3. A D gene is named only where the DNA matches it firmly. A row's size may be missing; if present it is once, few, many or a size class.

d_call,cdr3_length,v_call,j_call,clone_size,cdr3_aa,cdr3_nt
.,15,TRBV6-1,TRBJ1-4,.,CASKEAQGPLGELFF,TGTGCCAGCAAGGAGGCCCAGGGGCCACTTGGGGAACTGTTTTTT
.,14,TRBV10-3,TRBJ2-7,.,CAIGSGGESYEQYF,TGTGCCATCGGGTCCGGGGGTGAGAGCTACGAGCAGTACTTC
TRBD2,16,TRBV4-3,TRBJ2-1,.,CASSPSTGGPYNEQFF,TGCGCCAGCAGCCCAAGTACGGGAGGCCCCTACAATGAGCAGTTCTTC
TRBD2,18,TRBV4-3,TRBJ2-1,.,CASSQDRWRGSSYNEQFF,TGCGCCAGCAGCCAAGATAGGTGGCGGGGGAGCTCCTACAATGAGCAGTTCTTC
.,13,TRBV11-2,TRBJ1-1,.,CASSLDRDTEAFF,TGTGCCAGCAGCCTCGACAGAGACACTGAAGCTTTCTTT
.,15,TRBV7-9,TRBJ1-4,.,CASSLPGRGGEKLFF,TGTGCCAGCAGCCTCCCGGGGAGGGGAGGGGAAAAACTGTTTTTT
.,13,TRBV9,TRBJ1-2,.,CASSVRDDYGYTF,TGTGCCAGCAGCGTCAGGGATGACTATGGCTACACCTTC
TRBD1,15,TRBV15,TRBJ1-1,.,CATSRSGQGSTEAFF,TGTGCCACCAGCAGATCCGGACAGGGCTCCACTGAAGCTTTCTTT
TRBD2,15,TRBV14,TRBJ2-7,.,CASSQGAGVYYEQYF,TGTGCCAGCAGCCAAGGCGCGGGAGTATACTACGAGCAGTACTTC
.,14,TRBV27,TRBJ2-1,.,CASRSASSYNEQFF,TGTGCCAGCCGTAGCGCTAGCTCCTACAATGAGCAGTTCTTC
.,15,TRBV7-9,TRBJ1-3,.,CAQHLSPSTGNTIYF,TGTGCCCAACACCTTTCCCCCTCAACTGGAAACACCATATATTTT
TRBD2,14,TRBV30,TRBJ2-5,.,CAWGGTSGRATQYF,TGTGCCTGGGGAGGGACTAGCGGGAGGGCGACCCAGTACTTC
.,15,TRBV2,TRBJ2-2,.,CARSHPADPTGELFF,TGTGCCAGAAGTCACCCAGCGGACCCCACCGGGGAGCTGTTTTTT
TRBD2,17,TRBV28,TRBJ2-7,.,CASSFRTSGRRSDEQYF,TGTGCCAGCAGTTTCCGGACTAGCGGGAGGAGGTCGGACGAGCAGTACTTC
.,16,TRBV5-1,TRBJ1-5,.,CASSLQGSSSNQPQHF,TGCGCCAGCAGCTTGCAGGGCTCATCAAGCAATCAGCCCCAGCATTTT
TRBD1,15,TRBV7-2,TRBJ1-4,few,CASSSQGADNEKLFF,TGTGCCAGCAGCTCCCAGGGGGCGGATAATGAAAAACTGTTTTTT
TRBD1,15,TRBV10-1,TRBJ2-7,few,CASSETDRDHYEQYF,TGCGCCAGCAGTGAGACGGACAGGGACCACTACGAGCAGTACTTC
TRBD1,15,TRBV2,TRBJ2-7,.,CASNTPERQGTEQYF,TGTGCCAGCAATACTCCTGAGAGACAGGGGACCGAGCAGTACTTC
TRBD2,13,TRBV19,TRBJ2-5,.,CASSRTRRETQYF,TGTGCCAGTAGTCGGACTAGACGAGAGACCCAGTACTTC
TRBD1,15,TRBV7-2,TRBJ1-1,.,CASSARTGYDTEAFF,TGTGCCAGCAGCGCCCGGACAGGGTATGACACTGAAGCTTTCTTT
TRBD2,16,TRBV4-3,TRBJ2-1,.,CASSQDPGRAIHEQFF,TGCGCCAGCAGCCAAGATCCAGGGAGGGCCATACATGAGCAGTTCTTC
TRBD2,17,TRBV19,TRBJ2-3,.,CASSPRLAGGLTDTQYF,TGTGCCAGTAGTCCTCGACTCGCGGGAGGTCTCACAGATACGCAGTATTTT
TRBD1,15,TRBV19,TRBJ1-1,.,CASSMRRSGGAEAFF,TGTGCCAGTAGTATGAGACGGTCAGGGGGCGCGGAGGCTTTCTTT
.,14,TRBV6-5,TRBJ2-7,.,CASSNPRGSYEQYF,TGTGCCAGCAGTAACCCCCGGGGGTCCTACGAGCAGTACTTC
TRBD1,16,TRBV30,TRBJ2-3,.,CAWSSLWDRGTDTQYF,TGTGCCTGGAGTTCTCTTTGGGACAGGGGGACAGATACGCAGTATTTT
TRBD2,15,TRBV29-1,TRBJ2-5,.,CSGRPASGSQETQYF,TGCAGCGGTCGACCTGCTAGCGGGAGTCAAGAGACCCAGTACTTC
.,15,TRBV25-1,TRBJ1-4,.,CASSPRSSTNEKLFF,TGTGCCAGCAGCCCTAGGTCATCAACTAATGAAAAACTGTTTTTT
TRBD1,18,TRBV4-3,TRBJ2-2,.,CASSQVTGGAGGTGELFF,TGCGCCAGCAGCCAAGTTACAGGGGGCGCAGGAGGGACCGGGGAGCTGTTTTTT
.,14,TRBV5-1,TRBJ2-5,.,CASSPGWGIQTQYF,TGCGCCAGCAGCCCGGGGTGGGGTATACAGACCCAGTACTTC
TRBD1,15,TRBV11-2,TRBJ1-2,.,CASSSGTGGNYGYTF,TGTGCCAGCAGCTCCGGGACAGGGGGCAACTATGGCTACACCTTC
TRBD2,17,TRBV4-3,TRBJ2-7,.,CASSPWASGRFTYEQYF,TGCGCCAGCAGCCCGTGGGCTAGCGGGCGATTTACCTACGAGCAGTACTTC
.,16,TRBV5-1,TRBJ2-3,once,CASSCNGWEGTDTQYF,TGCGCCAGCAGCTGCAACGGGTGGGAGGGCACAGATACGCAGTATTTT
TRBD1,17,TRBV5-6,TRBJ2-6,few,CASSFTGVRSGANVLTF,TGTGCCAGCAGCTTCACAGGGGTTCGCTCTGGGGCCAACGTCCTGACTTTC
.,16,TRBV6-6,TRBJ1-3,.,CASSYRDIYSGNTIYF,TGTGCCAGCAGTTACCGGGACATCTACTCTGGAAACACCATATATTTT
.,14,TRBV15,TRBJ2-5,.,CATSIGPPQETQYF,TGTGCCACCAGCATCGGTCCCCCCCAAGAGACCCAGTACTTC
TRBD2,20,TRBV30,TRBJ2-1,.,CAWSVRGLAGGLSSYNEQFF,TGTGCCTGGAGTGTACGGGGACTAGCGGGAGGCCTTAGCTCCTACAATGAGCAGTTCTTC